This T cell receptor beta chain originates from a study of CD8 T cells in ankylosing spondylitis. General study findings and limits: Seemingly distinctive of ankylosing spondylitis blood was a TCR beta motif formed by eight highly homologous variants.

The V end was cut by 5 bases, the J end by 11 bases, with 15 bases between. Germline values: CDR1 SGHNT, CDR2 YENEEA. This CDR3 is built from 12 residues. TCRdb analysed the 5' RACE reads with MiXCR anew, one entry per CDR3 protein. The sample consists of around 390,000 distinct CDR3 sequences, about 20% of them appearing once. On this clonotype itself: Antigen specificity is unknown.

The chain employs TRBV11-3 and TRBJ1-1; D gene ambiguous. This receptor was identified in a male donor with ankylosing spondylitis. Sequencing input: blood, either unsorted or a sorted T cell fraction (not recorded which). The CDR3 protein is CASSDLRVEAFF. The CDR3, as DNA: TGTGCCAGCAGCGACCTTCGGGTTGAGGCTTTCTTT.